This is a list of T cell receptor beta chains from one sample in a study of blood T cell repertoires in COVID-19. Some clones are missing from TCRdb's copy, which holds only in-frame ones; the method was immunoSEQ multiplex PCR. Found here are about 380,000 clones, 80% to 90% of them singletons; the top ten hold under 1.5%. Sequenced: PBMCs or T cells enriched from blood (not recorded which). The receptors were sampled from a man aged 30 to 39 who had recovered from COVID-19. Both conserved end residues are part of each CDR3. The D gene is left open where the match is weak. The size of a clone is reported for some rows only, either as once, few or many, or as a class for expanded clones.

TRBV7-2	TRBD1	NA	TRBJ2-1	CASSLAWDRVNEQFF	TGTGCCAGCAGCTTAGCGTGGGACAGGGTCAATGAGCAGTTCTTC
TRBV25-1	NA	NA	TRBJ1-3	CASSVGLTSNSGNTIYF	TGTGCCAGCAGCGTGGGCCTTACTTCGAACTCTGGAAACACCATATATTTT
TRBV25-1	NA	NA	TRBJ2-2	CASTVPNTGELFF	TGTGCCAGCACGGTACCGAACACCGGGGAGCTGTTTTTT
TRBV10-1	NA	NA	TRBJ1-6	CASSSNGSPLHF	TGCGCCAGCAGTTCGAACGGGTCACCCCTCCACTTT
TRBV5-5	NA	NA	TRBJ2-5	CASSLEGSGETQYF	TGTGCCAGCAGCTTGGAAGGGAGTGGAGAGACCCAGTACTTC
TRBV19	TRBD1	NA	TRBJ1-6	CASSITDRPLPPLHF	TGTGCCAGTAGTATCACGGACAGGCCTCTACCACCCCTCCACTTT
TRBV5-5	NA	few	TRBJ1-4	CASSLGQTNEKLFF	TGTGCCAGCAGCTTGGGACAGACTAATGAAAAACTGTTTTTT
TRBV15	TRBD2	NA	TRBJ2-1	CATRGVANEQFF	TGTGCCACCCGGGGGGTAGCCAATGAGCAGTTCTTC
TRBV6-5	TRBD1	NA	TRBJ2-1	CAIGGQPYNEQFF	TGTGCCATAGGGGGACAGCCCTACAATGAGCAGTTCTTC
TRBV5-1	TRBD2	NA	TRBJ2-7	CASSPGRVDEQYF	TGCGCCAGCAGCCCCGGGAGGGTCGACGAGCAGTACTTC
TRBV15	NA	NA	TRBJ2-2	CATSGGARGRNTGELFF	TGTGCCACCAGCGGCGGCGCCAGGGGCCGGAACACCGGGGAGCTGTTTTTT
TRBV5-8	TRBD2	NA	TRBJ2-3	CASSPTGLAGGNTQYF	TGTGCCAGCAGCCCGACGGGACTAGCGGGGGGAAATACGCAGTATTTT
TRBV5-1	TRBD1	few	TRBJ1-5	CASSPDRGNQPQHF	TGCGCCAGCAGCCCCGACAGGGGCAATCAGCCCCAGCATTTT
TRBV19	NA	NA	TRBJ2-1	CASSTVPGIYNEQFF	TGTGCCAGTAGTACCGTCCCGGGAATCTACAATGAGCAGTTCTTC